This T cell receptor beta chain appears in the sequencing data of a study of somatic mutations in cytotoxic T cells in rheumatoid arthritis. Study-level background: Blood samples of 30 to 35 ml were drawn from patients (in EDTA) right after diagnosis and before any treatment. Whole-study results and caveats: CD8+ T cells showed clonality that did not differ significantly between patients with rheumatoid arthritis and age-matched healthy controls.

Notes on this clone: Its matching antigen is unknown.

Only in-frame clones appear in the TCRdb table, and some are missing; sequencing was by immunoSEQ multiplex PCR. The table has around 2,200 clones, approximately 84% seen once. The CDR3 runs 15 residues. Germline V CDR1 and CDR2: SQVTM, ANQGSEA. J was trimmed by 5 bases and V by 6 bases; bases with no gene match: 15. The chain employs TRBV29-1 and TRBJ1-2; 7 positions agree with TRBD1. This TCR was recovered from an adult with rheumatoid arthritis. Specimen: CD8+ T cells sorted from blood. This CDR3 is CSVHGTVGSGYGYTF. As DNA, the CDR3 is TGCAGCGTCCACGGGACAGTGGGTTCAGGGTATGGCTACACCTTC.